These 8 T cell receptor beta chains share one sample of origin, sequenced in a study of T cell changes during pregnancy in multiple sclerosis. Sequenced by immunoSEQ multiplex PCR; TCRdb stores in-frame clones only, minus some. The sample includes more than 45,000 clones, about 90% seen only once; the top ten take around 1.2%. The starting material was CD4+ T cells from peripheral blood mononuclear cells, obtained in the second trimester of pregnancy. These receptors were taken from a female donor with multiple sclerosis, enrolled in a pregnancy study.

The chain uses TRBV28 and TRBJ2-7; TRBD1 agrees at 7 bases. Germline loops: CDR1 MDHEN, CDR2 SYDVKM. J was trimmed by 5 bases and V by 2 bases; bases with no gene match: 0. This CDR3 contains 12 residues. The CDR3 reads CASSLRGHEQYF. As DNA, the CDR3 is TGTGCCAGCAGTTTAAGGGGGCACGAGCAGTACTTC.

J is TRBJ2-3 and V is TRBV6-4; 9 bases are a match to TRBD2. V dropped 5 bases and J dropped 0; count of bases not matched to a gene: 9. The CDR3 length is 17 residues. The V gene's germline CDR1 is MRHNA and CDR2 SNTAGT. Here the CDR3 DNA reads TGTGCCAGCAGTCCTAGCGGGATCATCCCTAGCACAGATACGCAGTATTTT. It specifies CASSPSGIIPSTDTQYF.

The chain uses TRBV5-1 and TRBJ2-7, with 7 bases fitting TRBD1. Germline values: CDR1 SGHRS, CDR2 YFSETQ. The CDR3 extends over 17 amino acids. J lost 2 bases, V lost 2 bases, and 13 bases had no gene match. The CDR3 sequence is CASSFSLQGQGAYEQYF. DNA for the CDR3: TGCGCCAGCAGCTTTTCACTACAGGGGCAGGGAGCCTACGAGCAGTACTTC. The full variable domain, its missing parts supplied by reference TRBV5-1 and TRBJ2-7, is KAGVTQTPRYLIKTRGQQVTLSCSPISGHRSVSWYQQTPGQGLQFLFEYFSETQRNKGNFPGRFSGRQFSNSRSEMNVSTLELGDSALYLCASSFSLQGQGAYEQYFGPGTRLTVT.

V and J are TRBV5-3 and TRBJ2-5, with a possible D match to TRBD2 (5 bases). TRBV5-3 is classed as an ORF, of uncertain function. The CDR3 runs to 13 residues. Between the trimmed V and J ends, which lost 4 bases and 3 bases, there was a span of 10 bases. CDR3 sequence reads: CARSDPGEETQYF. The CDR3 region has the DNA TGTGCCAGAAGCGACCCCGGGGAAGAGACCCAGTACTTC.

For the CDR3, the DNA is TGCGCCAGCAGCTCAACAGGGGGCGCGGGCTATGGCTACACCTTC. Amino acids: CASSSTGGAGYGYTF. This sequence joins TRBV5-1 and TRBJ1-2; 9 bases line up with TRBD1. V lost 3 bases and J lost 4; bases outside the gene matches: 7. The germline CDR1 and CDR2 sequences are SGHRS and YFSETQ. The CDR3 length is 15 residues.

The sample holds a few counts of this clone. V usage is TRBV5-1 and J usage is TRBJ2-7, with D perhaps matching TRBD2 (5 bases). CDR1 is SGHRS and CDR2 is YFSETQ in the germline V gene. The CDR3 contains 15 residues. V was clipped by 1 base and J by 5 bases, with 16 bases between them. The CDR3 spells CASSLFGETLHEQYF. In DNA form, the CDR3 reads TGCGCCAGCAGCTTGTTCGGGGAGACCCTCCACGAGCAGTACTTC.

Within the sample, this clone is medium-sized (0.01 to 0.1%). This sequence joins TRBV30 and TRBJ2-2; 8 bases match TRBD1. From germline, CDR1 is GTSNPN and CDR2 SVGIG (reference sequence). The junction had 9 bases not matched to a gene; V was cut back by 5 bases and J by 4 bases. The CDR3 totals 15 residues. The CDR3 sequence is CAWGWGQVFTGELFF. CDR3 bases: TGTGCCTGGGGGTGGGGACAGGTCTTCACCGGGGAGCTGTTTTTT.

This chain connects TRBV4-1 to TRBJ2-2, with TRBD1 identical over 8 bases. The CDR3 runs 18 residues. V shed 0 bases, J shed 7 bases, and the junction held 13 bases outside the gene matches. The germline V gene encodes CDR1 MGHRA and CDR2 YSYEKL. This CDR3 is CASSQDPDRVYSVGELFF. The CDR3 bases are TGCGCCAGCAGCCAAGACCCGGACAGGGTCTACAGCGTCGGGGAGCTGTTTTTT.